This note documents a single T cell receptor (beta chain) sequence. Its target is not known. The CDR3 has 12 residues. Trimming took 4 bases from V and 6 from J, leaving 9 bases between them. Germline-derived CDR1 and CDR2 are SGHRS and YFSETQ. The source of the sample is a study of T cells after yellow fever vaccination. The overall study: Fractions containing few cells were prepared with SMART-Seq v4 Ultra Low Input.

MiXCR was run by TCRdb on the 5' RACE reads, yielding one entry per CDR3 protein. This table has about 240,000 distinct CDR3 sequences, about 7% appearing once. Overall study findings and caveats: The booster response re-showed most primary clones: 96% CD4, approximately 85% CD8. Though weaker, the secondary response peaked faster, on day 5 versus 15.

The rearrangement links TRBV5-1 to TRBJ2-3, with D perhaps TRBD1 or TRBD2 (6 bases each). The source was CD4+ T cells sorted from PBMCs, collected 15 days after the yellow fever booster vaccination. The origin of this receptor is a man aged 25 to 45 who received the YFV17D yellow fever vaccine. The CDR3, as DNA: TGCGCCAGCAGCAGGGGGGAGGATACGCAGTATTTT. It is translated as CASSRGEDTQYF.